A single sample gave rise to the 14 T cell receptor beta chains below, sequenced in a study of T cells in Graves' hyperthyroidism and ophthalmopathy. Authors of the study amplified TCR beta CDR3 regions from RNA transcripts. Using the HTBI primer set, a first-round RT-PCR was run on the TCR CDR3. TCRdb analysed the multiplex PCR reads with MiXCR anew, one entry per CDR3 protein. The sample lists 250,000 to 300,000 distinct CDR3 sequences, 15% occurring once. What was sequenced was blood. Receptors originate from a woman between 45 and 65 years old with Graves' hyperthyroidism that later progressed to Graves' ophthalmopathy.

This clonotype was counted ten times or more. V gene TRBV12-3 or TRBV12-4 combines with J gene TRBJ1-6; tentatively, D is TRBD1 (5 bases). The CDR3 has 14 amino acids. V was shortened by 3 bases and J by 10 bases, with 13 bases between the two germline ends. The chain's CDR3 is CASSFSDGGSPLHF. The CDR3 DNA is TGTGCCAGCAGTTTCTCTGACGGGGGGTCACCCCTCCACTTT.

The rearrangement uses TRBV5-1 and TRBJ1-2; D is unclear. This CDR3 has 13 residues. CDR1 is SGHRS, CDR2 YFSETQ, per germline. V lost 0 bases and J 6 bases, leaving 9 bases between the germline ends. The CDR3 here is CASSLAGWDGYTF. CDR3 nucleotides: TGCGCCAGCAGCTTGGCCGGATGGGATGGCTACACCTTC.

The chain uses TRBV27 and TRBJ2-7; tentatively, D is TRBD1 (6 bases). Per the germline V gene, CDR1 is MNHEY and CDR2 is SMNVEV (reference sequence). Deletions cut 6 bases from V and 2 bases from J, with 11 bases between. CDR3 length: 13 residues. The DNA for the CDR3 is TGTGCCAGCAGCCAATCAGGGGCCTACGAGCAGTACTTC. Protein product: CASSQSGAYEQYF.

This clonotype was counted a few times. CDR3 protein: CASSLDLVSYSTDTQYF. In DNA form, the CDR3 reads TGTGCCAGCAGTTTGGACCTGGTATCATATAGCACAGATACGCAGTATTTT. This chain joins TRBV27 and TRBJ2-3; D unclear. Trimming pared 3 bases from V and 0 bases from J, leaving 16 bases between. CDR3 length: 17 amino acids. Germline V gene data show CDR1 as MNHEY and CDR2 as SMNVEV (reference sequence).

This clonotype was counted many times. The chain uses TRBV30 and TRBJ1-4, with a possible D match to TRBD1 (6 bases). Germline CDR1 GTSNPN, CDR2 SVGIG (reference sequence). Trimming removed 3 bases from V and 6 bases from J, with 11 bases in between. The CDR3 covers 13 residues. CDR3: CAWRRTEHEKLFF. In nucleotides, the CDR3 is TGTGCCTGGAGAAGGACAGAACATGAAAAACTGTTTTTT. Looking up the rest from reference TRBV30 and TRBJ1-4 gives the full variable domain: SQTIHQWPATLVQPVGSPLSLECTVEGTSNPNLYWYRQAAGRGLQLLFYSVGIGQISSEVPQNLSASRPQDRQFILSSKKLLLSDSGFYLCAWRRTEHEKLFFGSGTQLSVL.

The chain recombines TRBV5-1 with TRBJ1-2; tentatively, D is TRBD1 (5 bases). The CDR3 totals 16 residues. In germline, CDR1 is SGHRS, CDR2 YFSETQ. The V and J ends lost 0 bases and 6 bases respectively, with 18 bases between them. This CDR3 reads CASSLDLIGLGDGYTF. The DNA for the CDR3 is TGCGCCAGCAGCTTGGATCTTATTGGGCTAGGGGATGGCTACACCTTC.

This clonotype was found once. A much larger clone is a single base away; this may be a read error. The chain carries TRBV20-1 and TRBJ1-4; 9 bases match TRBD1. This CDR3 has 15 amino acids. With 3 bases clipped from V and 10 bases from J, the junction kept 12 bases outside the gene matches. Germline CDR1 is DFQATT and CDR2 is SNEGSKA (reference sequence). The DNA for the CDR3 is TGCAGTGCTAGGACCAAAGGACAGGGGATTCGAAAACTGTTTTTT. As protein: CSARTKGQGIRKLFF.

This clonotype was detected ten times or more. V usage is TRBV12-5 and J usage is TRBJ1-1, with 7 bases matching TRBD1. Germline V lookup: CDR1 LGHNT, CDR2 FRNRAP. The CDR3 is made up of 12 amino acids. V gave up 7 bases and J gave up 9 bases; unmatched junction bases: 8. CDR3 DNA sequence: TGTGCTAGTGCCAGAAACAGGGGTAAAGCTTTCTTT. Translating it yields CASARNRGKAFF.

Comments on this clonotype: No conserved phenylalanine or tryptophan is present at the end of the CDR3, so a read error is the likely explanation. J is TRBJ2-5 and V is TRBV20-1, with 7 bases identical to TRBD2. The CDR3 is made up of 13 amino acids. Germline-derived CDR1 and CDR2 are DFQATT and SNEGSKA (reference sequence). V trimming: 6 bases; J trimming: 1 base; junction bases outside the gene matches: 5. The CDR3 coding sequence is TGCAGTGCCACCGGGACTATCCAAGAGACCCAGTACTCC. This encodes CSATGTIQETQYS.

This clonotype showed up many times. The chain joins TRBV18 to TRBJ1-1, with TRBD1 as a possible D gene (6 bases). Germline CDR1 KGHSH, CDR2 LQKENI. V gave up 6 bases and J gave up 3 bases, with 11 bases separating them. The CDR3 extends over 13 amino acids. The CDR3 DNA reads TGTGCCAGCTCCCCCAGGGGCGACACTGAAGCTTTCTTT. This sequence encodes CASSPRGDTEAFF.

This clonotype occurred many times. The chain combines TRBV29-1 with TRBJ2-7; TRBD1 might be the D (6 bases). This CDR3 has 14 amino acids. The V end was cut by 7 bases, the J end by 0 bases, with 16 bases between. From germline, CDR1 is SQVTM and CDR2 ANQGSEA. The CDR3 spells CSGGTGLSSYEQYF. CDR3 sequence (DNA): TGCAGCGGGGGTACAGGGTTATCCTCCTACGAGCAGTACTTC.

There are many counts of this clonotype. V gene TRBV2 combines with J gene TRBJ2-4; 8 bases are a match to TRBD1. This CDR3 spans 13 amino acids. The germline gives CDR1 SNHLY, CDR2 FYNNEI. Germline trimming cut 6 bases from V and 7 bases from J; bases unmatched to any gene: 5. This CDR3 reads CASRSGGINIQYF. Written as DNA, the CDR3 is TGTGCCAGCAGGTCAGGGGGCATCAACATTCAGTACTTC.

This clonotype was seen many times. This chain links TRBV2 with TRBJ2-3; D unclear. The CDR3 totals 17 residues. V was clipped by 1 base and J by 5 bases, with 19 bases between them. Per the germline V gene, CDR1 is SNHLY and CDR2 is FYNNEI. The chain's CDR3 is CASSEGLGIGIGDTQYF. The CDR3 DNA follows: TGTGCCAGCAGTGAAGGACTTGGTATCGGAATTGGAGATACGCAGTATTTT.

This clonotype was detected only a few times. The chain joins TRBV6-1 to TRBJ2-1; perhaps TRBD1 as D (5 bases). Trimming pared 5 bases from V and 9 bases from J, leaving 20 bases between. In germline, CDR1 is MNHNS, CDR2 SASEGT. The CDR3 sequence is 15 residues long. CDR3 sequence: CASSPRILADSEQFF. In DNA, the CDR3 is TGTGCCAGCAGTCCCAGGATACTGGCCGACAGTGAGCAGTTCTTC.